A selection of T cell receptor beta chains follows, all from one sample in a study of T cell responses to AZD1222 COVID-19 vaccine. Sequenced by immunoSEQ multiplex PCR; TCRdb stores in-frame clones only, minus some. Of 150,000 to 200,000 clones listed, just under 90% are singletons. The specimen was peripheral blood, collected on day 0 of AZD1222 vaccination. These receptor sequences come from an adult in good health. The CDR3 runs from the conserved cysteine through the conserved F or W. The order of the fields is V gene, D gene, clone size, J gene, CDR3 DNA, CDR3 protein. D genes are given only for firm matches. The size of a clone is reported for some rows only, either as once, few or many, or as a class for expanded clones.

V: TRBV7-9
D: -
size: -
J: TRBJ1-5
DNA: TGTGCCAGCAGCTTAGAACACATGGCGCCCCAGCATTTT
CDR3: CASSLEHMAPQHF

V: TRBV5-4
D: TRBD1
size: -
J: TRBJ1-5
DNA: TGTGCCAGCAGTTTGGGAGGGACAGGGAATCAGCCCCAGCATTTT
CDR3: CASSLGGTGNQPQHF

V: TRBV7-3
D: -
size: -
J: TRBJ2-1
DNA: TGTGCCAGCAGCCTCGGCGCGGAGACAGTCAATGAGCAGTTCTTC
CDR3: CASSLGAETVNEQFF

V: TRBV12-3/TRBV12-4
D: TRBD1
size: -
J: TRBJ1-2
DNA: TGTGCCAGCAGAGGGACAGATGGCTACACCTTC
CDR3: CASRGTDGYTF

V: TRBV4-2
D: TRBD2
size: -
J: TRBJ2-5
DNA: TGTGCCAGCAGCCAAGCTGGGACTAGCGGCCAAGAGACCCAGTACTTC
CDR3: CASSQAGTSGQETQYF

V: TRBV7-2
D: TRBD1
size: -
J: TRBJ1-5
DNA: TGTGCCAGCAGCCCCGACAGGGGAACGGATACAATCAATCAGCCCCAGCATTTT
CDR3: CASSPDRGTDTINQPQHF

V: TRBV3-1/TRBV3-2
D: -
size: -
J: TRBJ1-4
DNA: TGTGCCAGCAGCCAGGGAACCGCAACTAATGAAAAACTGTTTTTT
CDR3: CASSQGTATNEKLFF

V: TRBV19
D: TRBD2
size: -
J: TRBJ2-1
DNA: TGTGCCAGTAGTGCGACTAGCGGGGACTCCTACAATGAGCAGTTCTTC
CDR3: CASSATSGDSYNEQFF

V: TRBV9
D: -
size: -
J: TRBJ1-3
DNA: TGTGCCAGCAAGCGGGATCACTCTGGAAACACCATATATTTT
CDR3: CASKRDHSGNTIYF

V: TRBV5-1
D: -
size: -
J: TRBJ1-5
DNA: TGCGCCAGCAGCCCTGGACAGAACAATCAGCCCCAGCATTTT
CDR3: CASSPGQNNQPQHF

V: TRBV5-1
D: -
size: -
J: TRBJ1-4
DNA: TGCGCCAGCACCCCTCCTCCGGGCCGAATCCTTAACAATGAAAAACTGTTTTTT
CDR3: CASTPPPGRILNNEKLFF

V: TRBV6-5
D: -
size: -
J: TRBJ2-5
DNA: TGTGCCAGCAGTTACAGAATGGCAAGCCTCCAAGAGACCCAGTACTTC
CDR3: CASSYRMASLQETQYF

V: TRBV7-2
D: -
size: -
J: TRBJ1-5
DNA: TGTGCCAGCAGCTTAGCGGGGCCTTATCAGCCCCAGCATTTT
CDR3: CASSLAGPYQPQHF

V: TRBV7-2
D: TRBD2
size: -
J: TRBJ2-2
DNA: TGTGCCAGCAGCTTTAGCGGGACGAACACCGGGGAGCTGTTTTTT
CDR3: CASSFSGTNTGELFF

V: TRBV7-2
D: TRBD2
size: -
J: TRBJ2-7
DNA: TGTGCCAGCAGCTTAGAAGGACTAGCGGGAGCCGAGCAGTACTTC
CDR3: CASSLEGLAGAEQYF

V: TRBV18
D: TRBD1
size: -
J: TRBJ1-1
DNA: TGTGCCAGCTCACCGCGACGCGGGGAGGACAGGGGCACTGAAGCTTTCTTT
CDR3: CASSPRRGEDRGTEAFF

V: TRBV5-1
D: -
size: -
J: TRBJ2-2
DNA: TGCGCCAGCAGTTCAATGGTGACTAGATTGGGCGGGGAGCTGTTTTTT
CDR3: CASSSMVTRLGGELFF

V: TRBV7-2
D: -
size: -
J: TRBJ1-5
DNA: TGTGCCAGCAGCTCCTACGCGGGGCGAGATCAGCCCCAGCATTTT
CDR3: CASSSYAGRDQPQHF

V: TRBV9
D: -
size: -
J: TRBJ1-4
DNA: TGTGCCAGCAGCGTAGCGACGGGAACTAATGAAAAACTGTTTTTT
CDR3: CASSVATGTNEKLFF

V: TRBV6-5
D: -
size: once
J: TRBJ1-4
DNA: TGTGCCAGCAGTTACGTTTCAGGGCGGAATGAAAAACTGTTTTTT
CDR3: CASSYVSGRNEKLFF

V: TRBV30
D: -
size: -
J: TRBJ2-7
DNA: TGTGCCTGGAGCCCTCCAGGGCTAGTTTACGAGCAGTACTTC
CDR3: CAWSPPGLVYEQYF

V: TRBV3-1/TRBV3-2
D: TRBD1
size: -
J: TRBJ1-6
DNA: TGTGCCAGCAGTCCCGGGACAGGGGGCTCACCCCTCCACTTT
CDR3: CASSPGTGGSPLHF